This T cell receptor (beta chain) came from a study of blood T cells in healthy people across ages. V was trimmed by 6 bases and J by 9 bases, leaving 14 bases between them. This CDR3 spans 13 amino acids. CDR1 is SNHLY, CDR2 FYNNEI, per germline. This clonotype was seen a handful of times. The antigen is not known. Primers used in a second PCR of roughly 6 to 12 cycles were a sample-barcoded 5' primer and a J-beta primer mix. Every molecule of cDNA carried a tag from a template-switch adaptor with 12 random nucleotides. TCRdb redid the calling of the 5' RACE reads with MiXCR, one entry per CDR3 protein. Of 650,000 to 1,000,000 distinct CDR3 sequences listed, 35% to 40% were seen once; the top ten hold 10% to 15%. Samples had at least 7 million PBMCs isolated from them. Regarding the study as a whole: Naive T cell percentage and TCR beta diversity correlated strongly.

This sequence was found in a man aged 18 to 29 in good health. The sequenced sample was blood. This chain uses TRBV2 with TRBJ1-4; perhaps TRBD1 as D (5 bases). The CDR3 is CASRLEQVKKLFF. Written as DNA, the CDR3 is TGTGCCAGCAGACTCGAACAGGTCAAAAAACTGTTTTTT. The complete variable domain, with remaining parts taken from reference TRBV2 and TRBJ1-4, reads EPEVTQTPSHQVTQMGQEVILRCVPISNHLYFYWYRQILGQKVEFLVSFYNNEISEKSEIFDDQFSVERPDGSNFTLKIRSTKLEDSAMYFCASRLEQVKKLFFGSGTQLSVL.